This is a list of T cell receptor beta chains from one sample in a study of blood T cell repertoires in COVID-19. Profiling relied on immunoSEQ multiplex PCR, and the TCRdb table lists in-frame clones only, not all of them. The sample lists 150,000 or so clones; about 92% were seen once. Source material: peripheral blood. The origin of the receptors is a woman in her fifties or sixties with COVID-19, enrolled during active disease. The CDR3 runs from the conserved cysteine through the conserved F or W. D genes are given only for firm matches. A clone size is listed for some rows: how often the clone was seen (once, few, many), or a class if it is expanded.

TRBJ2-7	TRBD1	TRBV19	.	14	TGTGCCAGTAGTGCCCGGGACAGTCCCTACGAGCAGTACTTC	CASSARDSPYEQYF
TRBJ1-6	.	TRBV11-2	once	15	TGTGCCAGCAGCTTAGATGGGCCCAATAATTCACCCCTCCACTTT	CASSLDGPNNSPLHF
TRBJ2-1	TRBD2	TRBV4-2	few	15	TGTGCCAGCAGCCCGACTAGCGGGGGCTACAATGAGCAGTTCTTC	CASSPTSGGYNEQFF
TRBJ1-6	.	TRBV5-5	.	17	TGTGCCAGCAGACGAGACAGCAAAAGCTCCTATAATTCACCCCTCCACTTT	CASRRDSKSSYNSPLHF
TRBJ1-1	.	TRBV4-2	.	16	TGTGCCAGCAGCCAAGGACCGGGGGGAGCTGCCACTGAAGCTTTCTTT	CASSQGPGGAATEAFF
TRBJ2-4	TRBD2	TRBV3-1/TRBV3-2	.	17	TGTGCCAGCAGCCAACTTAGAGCGGGACTAGCCAAAAACATTCAGTACTTC	CASSQLRAGLAKNIQYF
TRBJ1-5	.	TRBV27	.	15	TGTGCCAGCAGAGTAGGGGTGGGCCCAAATCAGCCCCAGCATTTT	CASRVGVGPNQPQHF
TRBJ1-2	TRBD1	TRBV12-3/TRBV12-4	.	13	TGTGCCAGCAGAGGCCGGGACAGGGCTGGCTACACCTTC	CASRGRDRAGYTF
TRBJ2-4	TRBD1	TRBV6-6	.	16	TGTGCCAGCAGCCCGGGGACAGCGACAGCCAAAAACATTCAGTACTTC	CASSPGTATAKNIQYF
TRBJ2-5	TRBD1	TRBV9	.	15	TGTGCCAGCAGCGAGGAGGACAGGGTGAAGAAGACCCAGTACTTC	CASSEEDRVKKTQYF
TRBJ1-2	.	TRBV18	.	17	TGTGCCAGCTCACCCACATTAATCCGGGGGTCGGACTATGGCTACACCTTC	CASSPTLIRGSDYGYTF
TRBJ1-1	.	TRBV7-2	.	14	TGTGCCAGCAGCTTAGCGCGGGTGGGCACTGAAGCTTTCTTT	CASSLARVGTEAFF
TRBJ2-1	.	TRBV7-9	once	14	TGTGCCAGCAGCGACCGGGTTGCGGGGACCAACCAGTTCTTC	CASSDRVAGTNQFF